The clone carrying this T cell receptor (beta chain) was seen a handful of times. The antigen remains undetermined. The culture ran for 10 days before CD4+ T cells were isolated. No vaccinee had earlier SARS-CoV-2 infection, and nucleocapsid antibodies were negative. Method: immunoSEQ multiplex PCR; TCRdb's copy keeps in-frame clones and lacks some. The table includes roughly 56,000 clones, 60% to 85% detected once. The CDR3 runs to 13 residues. CDR1 is SGHAT and CDR2 is FQNNGV in the germline V gene. V dropped 2 bases and J dropped 6 bases, with 7 bases sitting between them. This sample stems from a study of vaccination effects on CD4 cells after COVID-19. Across the study: Using viral peptide pools, the ViraFEST assay grew out antigen-specific CD4+ T cells prior to sequencing. All participants had two doses of either the BNT162b2 or mRNA-1273 vaccine.

The gene calls are TRBV11-2 and TRBJ2-2; D ambiguous. The receptor was isolated from a human donor who received a COVID-19 vaccine. Source: CD4+ T cells from PBMCs cultured without peptide, taken before COVID-19 vaccination. This chain's CDR3 is CASSLNGPGELFF. In DNA, the CDR3 is TGTGCCAGCAGCTTAAACGGGCCCGGGGAGCTGTTTTTT.